This is a list of T cell receptor beta chains from one sample in a study of CD8 T cells in Susac syndrome. TCRdb reanalysed the immunoSEQ multiplex PCR reads using MiXCR and keeps one entry per CDR3 protein. The table includes 400,000 to 550,000 distinct CDR3 sequences, 75% to 90% detected once. The sequenced sample was CD8+ T cells from PBMCs. The receptors shown here come from a human donor with multiple sclerosis. Both conserved end residues are part of each CDR3. The D gene is left open where the match is weak. Rows give clone size only sometimes, using once, few, many, or a class for an expanded clone.

D gene,J gene,clone size,V gene,CDR3 protein,CDR3 DNA
NA,TRBJ1-5,few,TRBV19,CASSIVPVSNQPQHF,TGTGCCAGTAGTATAGTACCAGTTAGCAATCAGCCCCAGCATTTT
TRBD2,TRBJ2-5,NA,TRBV10-3,CAISEPGLARETQYF,TGTGCCATCAGTGAGCCGGGACTAGCGAGAGAGACCCAGTACTTC
TRBD2,TRBJ2-2,NA,TRBV2,CASSEARGIGELFF,TGTGCCAGCAGTGAAGCGCGGGGGATCGGGGAGCTGTTTTTT
TRBD1,TRBJ1-1,NA,TRBV12-5,CASGFGVEGAEDTEAFF,TGTGCTAGTGGTTTCGGAGTCGAGGGGGCTGAGGACACTGAAGCTTTCTTT
TRBD1,TRBJ2-1,NA,TRBV15,CATSRDRVNEQFF,TGTGCCACCAGCAGGGACAGGGTCAATGAGCAGTTCTTC
NA,TRBJ2-2,once,TRBV11-2,CAGFAAGELFF,TGTGCGGGGTTTGCGGCCGGGGAGCTGTTTTTT
TRBD1,TRBJ1-2,NA,TRBV2,CASSDPGTGDELDYGYTF,TGTGCCAGCAGTGATCCCGGGACAGGGGATGAACTGGACTATGGCTACACCTTC
NA,TRBJ2-5,NA,TRBV7-9,CASSLVVGRDQETQYF,TGTGCCAGCAGCTTAGTAGTGGGGCGGGATCAAGAGACCCAGTACTTC
NA,TRBJ2-7,NA,TRBV12-3/TRBV12-4,CASSTSGIPYEQYF,TGTGCCAGCAGCACCTCAGGGATCCCCTACGAGCAGTACTTC
NA,TRBJ1-1,NA,TRBV19,CASSIDWYTEAFF,TGTGCCAGTAGTATCGATTGGTACACTGAAGCTTTCTTT
NA,TRBJ2-6,NA,TRBV6-1,CASSLISGANVLTF,TGTGCCAGCAGCCTTATCTCTGGGGCCAACGTCCTGACTTTC
NA,TRBJ2-7,NA,TRBV21-1,CASSSPDGDSSSYEQYF,TGTGCCAGCAGCTCTCCCGACGGGGACAGCAGCTCCTACGAGCAGTACTTC
NA,TRBJ1-2,NA,TRBV6-4,CASSDSTEGRYYGYTF,TGTGCCAGCAGTGACTCGACGGAAGGCAGGTACTATGGCTACACCTTC
NA,TRBJ2-1,NA,TRBV5-6,CASSLVRATYNEQFF,TGTGCCAGCAGCTTGGTTAGGGCGACCTACAATGAGCAGTTCTTC
TRBD2,TRBJ2-7,NA,TRBV9,CASSSLSGGMYEQYF,TGTGCCAGCAGCTCCTTGAGCGGGGGGATGTACGAGCAGTACTTC
NA,TRBJ2-1,NA,TRBV29-1,CSVVGQASSYNEQFF,TGCAGCGTTGTGGGGCAGGCCAGCTCCTACAATGAGCAGTTCTTC
TRBD1,TRBJ1-2,once,TRBV20-1,CSARVLGTGSGQYGYTF,TGCAGTGCTAGAGTTCTCGGGACAGGGAGCGGGCAATATGGCTACACCTTC
NA,TRBJ2-5,NA,TRBV6-5,CASSSRFLETQYF,TGTGCCAGCAGTTCTCGGTTCCTCGAGACCCAGTACTTC
NA,TRBJ1-5,NA,TRBV5-6,CASSSGGSAGGYLDQPQHF,TGTGCCAGCAGCAGCGGGGGTTCGGCGGGTGGATATTTAGATCAGCCCCAGCATTTT
NA,TRBJ2-7,NA,TRBV20-1,CSARGMGVYEQYF,TGCAGTGCTAGAGGAATGGGGGTGTACGAGCAGTACTTC
NA,TRBJ1-1,NA,TRBV10-3,CAISDGATTEAFF,TGTGCCATCAGTGACGGGGCCACAACTGAAGCTTTCTTT
NA,TRBJ2-7,once,TRBV11-2,CASRPGRDEQYF,TGTGCCAGCAGACCGGGACGGGACGAGCAGTACTTC
NA,TRBJ1-1,NA,TRBV20-1,CSARFDTEAFF,TGCAGTGCTAGGTTTGACACTGAAGCTTTCTTT
NA,TRBJ2-1,NA,TRBV6-4,CASSDGEASYNEQFF,TGTGCCAGCAGTGACGGGGAGGCGTCCTACAATGAGCAGTTCTTC
NA,TRBJ2-3,NA,TRBV6-4,CASNRGLSTDTQYF,TGTGCCAGCAACCGGGGTTTGAGCACAGATACGCAGTATTTT
TRBD1,TRBJ2-7,NA,TRBV10-3,CAIKGAGLRYEQYF,TGTGCCATCAAGGGGGCAGGTCTGAGATACGAGCAGTACTTC
TRBD1,TRBJ2-3,NA,TRBV7-8,CASSRGGPTDTQYF,TGTGCCAGCAGCAGAGGGGGCCCCACAGATACGCAGTATTTT
NA,TRBJ1-4,NA,TRBV7-8,CASSPVWQGTTNEKLFF,TGTGCCAGCAGCCCAGTATGGCAGGGAACAACTAATGAAAAACTGTTTTTT
TRBD2,TRBJ2-1,NA,TRBV20-1,CSARDSGRASEQFF,TGCAGTGCTAGAGATTCTGGGAGGGCCTCTGAGCAGTTCTTC
NA,TRBJ2-3,NA,TRBV20-1,CSATRGDEAADTQYF,TGCAGTGCTACCAGGGGGGATGAGGCAGCAGATACGCAGTATTTT
NA,TRBJ2-1,NA,TRBV27,CASSLYPGNYNEQFF,TGTGCCAGCAGTTTATACCCAGGGAACTACAATGAGCAGTTCTTC
NA,TRBJ1-1,once,TRBV5-1,CASSSAGGYTEAFF,TGCGCCAGCAGCTCTGCTGGGGGTTACACTGAAGCTTTCTTT
TRBD2,TRBJ2-1,NA,TRBV28,CASRRLAGDNEQFF,TGTGCCAGCAGAAGGCTAGCGGGAGATAATGAGCAGTTCTTC
NA,TRBJ1-1,NA,TRBV6-1,CASSEAEGTNTEAFF,TGTGCCAGCAGTGAAGCAGAGGGAACGAACACTGAAGCTTTCTTT
NA,TRBJ2-2,NA,TRBV7-9,CASSSPPGGELFF,TGTGCCAGCAGCTCTCCGCCGGGGGGGGAGCTGTTTTTT
TRBD1,TRBJ2-2,NA,TRBV27,CASSLSGQGFTGELFF,TGTGCCAGCAGTTTATCGGGACAGGGGTTTACCGGGGAGCTGTTTTTT
NA,TRBJ2-1,once,TRBV29-1,CSAPVSYNEQFF,TGCAGCGCCCCCGTATCCTACAATGAGCAGTTCTTC
NA,TRBJ1-1,NA,TRBV5-6,CASSLYGGWDTEAFF,TGTGCCAGCAGCTTGTATGGGGGATGGGACACTGAAGCTTTCTTT
NA,TRBJ2-1,NA,TRBV4-1,CASSQGGLASSYNEQFF,TGCGCCAGCAGCCAAGGGGGCCTGGCTAGTAGCTACAATGAGCAGTTCTTC
TRBD1,TRBJ2-5,NA,TRBV14,CASRYQGEETQYF,TGTGCCAGCAGGTATCAGGGGGAAGAGACCCAGTACTTC
NA,TRBJ1-2,NA,TRBV20-1,CSARAGLHYGYTF,TGCAGTGCTAGAGCCGGGCTTCACTATGGCTACACCTTC
NA,TRBJ2-5,NA,TRBV7-8,CASSLSRLETQYF,TGTGCCAGCAGCTTATCTAGACTAGAGACCCAGTACTTC
NA,TRBJ1-1,once,TRBV29-1,CSAVGGLGTEAFF,TGCAGCGCCGTGGGGGGACTGGGGACTGAAGCTTTCTTT
NA,TRBJ1-1,few,TRBV4-1,CASSQERGNTEAFF,TGCGCCAGCAGCCAAGAGCGGGGAAACACTGAAGCTTTCTTT
NA,TRBJ1-5,NA,TRBV27,CASSFGIYQPQHF,TGTGCCAGCAGTTTCGGGATATATCAGCCCCAGCATTTT
NA,TRBJ1-1,NA,TRBV4-1,CASSQVPTNTEAFF,TGCGCCAGCAGCCAAGTACCTACGAACACTGAAGCTTTCTTT
TRBD1,TRBJ2-6,NA,TRBV27,CASSLSGQGLYSGANVLTF,TGTGCCAGCAGTTTATCGGGACAGGGGCTCTACTCTGGGGCCAACGTCCTGACTTTC
NA,TRBJ2-7,NA,TRBV6-6,CASSYPRDTGYEQYF,TGTGCCAGCAGTTACCCACGGGACACGGGGTACGAGCAGTACTTC